This entry features one T cell receptor beta chain sequence. The sample belongs to a study of blood T cell repertoires in COVID-19. Per the germline V gene, CDR1 is MNHEY and CDR2 is SMNVEV (reference sequence). CDR3 length: 16 residues. The V end was cut by 8 bases, the J end by 3 bases, with 17 bases between. Using immunoSEQ multiplex PCR, the repertoire was profiled, and TCRdb retains in-frame clones only, with some absent. The data hold some 500,000 clones, with roughly 90% observed a single time. Sequenced input: PBMCs or T cells enriched from blood (not recorded which). The sequence was obtained from a woman in her 40s who had recovered from COVID-19. The V gene is TRBV27, the J gene TRBJ2-6, with a possible D match to TRBD1 (6 bases). CDR3 bases: TGTGCCAGCGGAACACAAAGGGGGTATGGGGCCAACGTCCTGACTTTC. Amino acids: CASGTQRGYGANVLTF.